Below are 16 T cell receptor beta chains sequenced from a single sample in a study of OX40 agonist ivuxolimab in advanced cancers. Generated by immunoSEQ multiplex PCR, the TCRdb table keeps only in-frame clones and is missing some. This sample yields around 80,000 clones, of which less than 90% are seen a single time; about 0.49% belongs to the top ten. Sequenced here: CD4+ or CD8+ T cells sorted from blood, sampled in a trial of the OX40 agonist ivuxolimab. These receptors all come from an adult with an advanced solid tumor such as melanoma, head and neck, liver or kidney cancer.

The chain recombines TRBV11-2 with TRBJ2-2; D gene uncertain. In germline, CDR1 is SGHAT, CDR2 FQNNGV. The V gene lost 3 bases and the J gene lost 9 bases, with 8 bases spanning the gap. The CDR3 has 12 amino acids. The CDR3 protein is CASSFLGRELFF. In DNA, the CDR3 is TGTGCCAGCAGCTTTCTTGGCCGGGAGCTGTTTTTT.

The chain couples TRBV6-1 to TRBJ1-2, with 9 nucleotides matching TRBD1. Germline V gives CDR1 MNHNS, CDR2 SASEGT. The V gene end was trimmed by 3 bases and the J gene end by 3 bases; junction bases not matched to a gene: 2. The CDR3 consists of 14 residues. For the CDR3, the DNA is TGTGCCAGCAGTGACACAGGGGGCCACTATGGCTACACCTTC. Translated, it gives CASSDTGGHYGYTF.

The rearrangement links TRBV19 to TRBJ2-2; 7 bases align to TRBD2. This CDR3 is built from 17 residues. Germline-derived CDR1 and CDR2 are LNHDA and SQIVND (reference sequence). The V segment lost 4 bases and the J segment 5 bases; nucleotides outside the gene matches: 13. For the CDR3, the DNA is TGTGCCAGTAGTACACTTCCTGGCGGGGGAAAAACCGGGGAGCTGTTTTTT. This codes for CASSTLPGGGKTGELFF.

Only one count was recorded for this clone. J is TRBJ2-7 and V is TRBV6-1, with unresolved D. Germline lookup yields CDR1 MNHNS and CDR2 SASEGT. This CDR3 contains 14 residues. Trimming took off 0 bases at V and 2 bases at J, with 8 bases between the two ends. The CDR3 DNA follows: TGTGCCAGCAGTGAAGCGCTTCCAGCCTACGAGCAGTACTTC. It is translated as CASSEALPAYEQYF.

The chain is built from TRBV6-1 and TRBJ1-1, with 9 positions matching TRBD1. J was trimmed by 1 base and V by 5 bases; bases with no gene match: 2. From germline, CDR1 is MNHNS and CDR2 SASEGT. The CDR3 runs 14 residues. As DNA, the CDR3 is TGTGCCAGCAGTATACAGGGGGCGAACACTGAAGCTTTCTTT. Its translation: CASSIQGANTEAFF.

This clone was seen only once. J is TRBJ1-5 and V is TRBV19, with 7 bases matching TRBD1. This CDR3 has 16 residues. The germline CDR1 and CDR2 sequences are LNHDA and SQIVND (reference sequence). Trimming removed 7 bases from V and 4 bases from J; junction bases left unmatched: 13. The CDR3, as DNA: TGTGCCAGTACTGAGGGTTTTGGGACAGCTAATCAGCCCCAGCATTTT. It is translated as CASTEGFGTANQPQHF.

The rearrangement joins TRBV15 to TRBJ2-6; 8 nucleotides align to TRBD1. The CDR3 runs to 19 residues. With 1 base clipped from V and 1 base from J, the junction kept 9 bases outside the gene matches. Per the germline V gene, CDR1 is LNHNV and CDR2 is YYDKDF (reference sequence). The CDR3 nucleotides read TGTGCCACCAGCAGAGGTGGCAGGGGGCGTAGTTCTGGGGCCAACGTCCTGACTTTC. It specifies CATSRGGRGRSSGANVLTF.

J is TRBJ2-3 and V is TRBV6-1, with D unclear. The length of the CDR3 is 11 residues. Germline values: CDR1 MNHNS, CDR2 SASEGT. Trimming took off 5 bases at V and 5 bases at J, with 5 bases between the two ends. The CDR3 DNA reads as TGTGCCAGCAGTTTAGGAGATACGCAGTATTTT. It codes for CASSLGDTQYF.

The DNA of the CDR3 is TGTGCCAGCAGCCCTCGACAGGGACGTTCACCCCTCCACTTT. As protein: CASSPRQGRSPLHF. This chain joins TRBV5-6 and TRBJ1-6; 7 bases map to TRBD1. The ends lost 4 bases at V and 9 bases at J; junction bases unmatched: 7. The CDR3 is made up of 14 amino acids. Germline V CDR1 and CDR2: SGHDT, YYEEEE.

V gene TRBV7-9 combines with J gene TRBJ2-5, with TRBD2 identical over 7 bases. The junction had 10 bases not matched to a gene; V was cut back by 3 bases and J by 9 bases. Germline CDR1 SEHNR, CDR2 FQNEAQ (reference sequence). The CDR3 extends over 14 amino acids. CDR3 nucleotide sequence: TGTGCCAGCAGCTTGGCGGGAGTTGGTTGGTCCCAGTACTTC. It specifies CASSLAGVGWSQYF.

The chain employs TRBV5-1 and TRBJ1-4; D gene ambiguous. V gave up 0 bases and J gave up 8 bases, with 11 bases separating them. This CDR3 comprises 14 residues. Germline CDR1 is SGHRS and CDR2 is YFSETQ. The CDR3 DNA follows: TGCGCCAGCAGCTTGGGGCAGGTCGAGGAAAAACTGTTTTTT. Protein: CASSLGQVEEKLFF.

The rearrangement links TRBV11-2 to TRBJ1-5; D gene uncertain. CDR3 length: 14 amino acids. V was clipped by 2 bases and J by 7 bases, with 12 bases between them. Germline CDR1 SGHAT, CDR2 FQNNGV. The CDR3: CASSLFSGEQPQHF. CDR3 nucleotide sequence: TGTGCCAGCAGCTTATTCAGTGGAGAGCAGCCCCAGCATTTT.

The chain links TRBV5-1 to TRBJ2-3, with 9 bases matching TRBD1. There are 14 residues in the CDR3. Looked up from germline, CDR1 is SGHRS and CDR2 is YFSETQ. The trim removed 3 bases at V and 6 bases at J, leaving 5 bases unmatched. The CDR3 bases are TGCGCCAGCAGCTCGGGGACAGGGAGGGATACGCAGTATTTT. This encodes CASSSGTGRDTQYF.

The rearrangement joins TRBV5-4 to TRBJ1-6; D is possibly TRBD1 (6 bases). The CDR3 spans 15 residues. V lost 5 bases, J lost 7 bases, and 16 bases lay in between. Looked up from germline, CDR1 is SGHNT and CDR2 is YYREEE (reference sequence). CDR3 DNA: TGTGCCAGCAGTTCGCCGGAGGGGGAGAATTCACCCCTCCACTTT. As protein: CASSSPEGENSPLHF.

The chain carries TRBV5-4 and TRBJ1-1; D is ambiguous. Trimming took off 4 bases at V and 3 bases at J, with 19 bases between the two ends. The CDR3 has 16 amino acids. Germline CDR1 is SGHNT and CDR2 is YYREEE (reference sequence). The CDR3 sequence: CASSPRGRGWDTEAFF. CDR3 in DNA: TGTGCCAGCAGCCCCCGTGGGCGGGGTTGGGACACTGAAGCTTTCTTT.

As DNA, the CDR3 is TGTGCCAGCATCGAGAGGAACACAGATACGCAGTATTTT. Translation: CASIERNTDTQYF. V is TRBV28 and J is TRBJ2-3; D is uncertain. V shed 7 bases and J shed 2 bases, with 10 bases lying between them. The CDR3 length is 13 residues. Per germline, CDR1 MDHEN and CDR2 SYDVKM. Full variable domain (missing parts from reference TRBV28 and TRBJ2-3): DVKVTQSSRYLVKRTGEKVFLECVQDMDHENMFWYRQDPGLGLRLIYFSYDVKMKEKGDIPEGYSVSREKKERFSLILESASTNQTSMYLCASIERNTDTQYFGPGTRLTVL.